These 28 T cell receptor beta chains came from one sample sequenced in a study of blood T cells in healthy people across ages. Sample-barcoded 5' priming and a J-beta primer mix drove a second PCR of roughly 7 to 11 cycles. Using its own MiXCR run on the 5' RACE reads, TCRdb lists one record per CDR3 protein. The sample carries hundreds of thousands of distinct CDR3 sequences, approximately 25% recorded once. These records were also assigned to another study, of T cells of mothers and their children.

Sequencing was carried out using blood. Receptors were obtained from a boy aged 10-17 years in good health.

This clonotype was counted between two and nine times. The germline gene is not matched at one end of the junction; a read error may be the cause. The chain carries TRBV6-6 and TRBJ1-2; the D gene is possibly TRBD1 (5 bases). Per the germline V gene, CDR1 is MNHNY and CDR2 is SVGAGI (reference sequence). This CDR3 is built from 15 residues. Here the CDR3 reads CASSYGSGSGYGCTF. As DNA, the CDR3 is TGTGCCAGCAGTTACGGATCAGGGAGCGGCTATGGCTGCACCTTC.

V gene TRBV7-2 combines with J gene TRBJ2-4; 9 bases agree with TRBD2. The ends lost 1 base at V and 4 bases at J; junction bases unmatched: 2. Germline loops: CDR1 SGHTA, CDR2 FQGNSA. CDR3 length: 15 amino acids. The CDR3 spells CASSLERGVKNIQYF. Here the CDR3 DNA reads TGTGCCAGCAGCTTAGAGCGGGGGGTGAAAAACATTCAGTACTTC.

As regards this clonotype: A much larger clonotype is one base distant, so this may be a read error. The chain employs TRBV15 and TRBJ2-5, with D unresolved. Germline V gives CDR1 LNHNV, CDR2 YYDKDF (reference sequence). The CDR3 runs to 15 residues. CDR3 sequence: CATSRDPGQQEPQYF. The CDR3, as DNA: TGTGCCACCAGCAGAGATCCGGGCCAGCAAGAGCCCCAGTACTTC.

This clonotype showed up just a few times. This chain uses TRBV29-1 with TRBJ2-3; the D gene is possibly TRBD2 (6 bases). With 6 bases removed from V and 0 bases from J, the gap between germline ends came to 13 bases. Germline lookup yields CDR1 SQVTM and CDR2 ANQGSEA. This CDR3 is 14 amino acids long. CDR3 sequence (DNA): TGCAGCGTAACCGGGACTGAAAGCACAGATACGCAGTATTTT. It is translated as CSVTGTESTDTQYF.

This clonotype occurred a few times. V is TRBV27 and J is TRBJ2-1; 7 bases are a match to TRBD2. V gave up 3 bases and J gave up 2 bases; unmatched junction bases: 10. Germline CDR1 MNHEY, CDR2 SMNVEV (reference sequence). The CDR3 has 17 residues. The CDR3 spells CASSFLQAGVPYNEQFF. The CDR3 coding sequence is TGTGCCAGCAGTTTCCTACAGGCGGGAGTCCCCTACAATGAGCAGTTCTTC.

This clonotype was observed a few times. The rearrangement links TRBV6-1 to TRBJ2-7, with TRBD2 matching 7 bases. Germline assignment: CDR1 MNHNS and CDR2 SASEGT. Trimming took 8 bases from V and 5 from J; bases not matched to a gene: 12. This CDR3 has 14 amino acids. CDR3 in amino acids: CASGSSWEGNEQYF. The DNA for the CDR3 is TGTGCCAGCGGGAGCTCTTGGGAGGGGAACGAGCAGTACTTC.

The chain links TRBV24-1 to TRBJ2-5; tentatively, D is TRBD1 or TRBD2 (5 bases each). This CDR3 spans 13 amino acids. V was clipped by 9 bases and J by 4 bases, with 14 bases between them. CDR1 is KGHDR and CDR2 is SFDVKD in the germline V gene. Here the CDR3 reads CATSGTEGETQYF. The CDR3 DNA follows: TGTGCCACCTCCGGGACCGAAGGAGAGACCCAGTACTTC.

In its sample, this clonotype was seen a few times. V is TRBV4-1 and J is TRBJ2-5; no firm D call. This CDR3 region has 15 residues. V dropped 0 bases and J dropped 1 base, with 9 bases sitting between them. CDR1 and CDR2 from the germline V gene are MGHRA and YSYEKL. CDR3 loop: CASSQEGRSQETQYF. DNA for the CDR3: TGCGCCAGCAGCCAAGAAGGGCGGAGCCAAGAGACCCAGTACTTC.

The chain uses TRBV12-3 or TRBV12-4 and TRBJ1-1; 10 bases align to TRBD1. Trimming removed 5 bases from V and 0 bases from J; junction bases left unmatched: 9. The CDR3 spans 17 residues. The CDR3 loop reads CASSPPDRGLMNTEAFF. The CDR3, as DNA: TGTGCCAGCAGTCCCCCGGACAGGGGGTTGATGAACACTGAAGCTTTCTTT.

The CDR3 is CASSLGNLEHTGELFF. In DNA form, the CDR3 reads TGTGCCAGCAGCTTAGGCAACCTAGAGCACACCGGGGAGCTGTTTTTT. V gene TRBV13 combines with J gene TRBJ2-2; no firm D call. Trimming removed 0 bases at V and 3 bases at J, with 11 bases between. From germline, CDR1 is PRHDT and CDR2 FYEKMQ (reference sequence). The CDR3 has 16 amino acids.

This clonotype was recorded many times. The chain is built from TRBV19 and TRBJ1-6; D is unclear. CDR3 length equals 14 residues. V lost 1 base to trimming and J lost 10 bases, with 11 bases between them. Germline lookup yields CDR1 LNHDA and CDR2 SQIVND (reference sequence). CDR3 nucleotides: TGTGCCAGTAGTATAGCGGGCGAAATATCACCCCTCCACTTT. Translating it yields CASSIAGEISPLHF.

As DNA, the CDR3 is TGCAGTGCTAGAGGGACTAGCGGGAGTCACGAGCAGTACTTC. Translating it yields CSARGTSGSHEQYF. The chain combines TRBV20-1 with TRBJ2-7, with TRBD2 identical over 13 bases. CDR1 and CDR2 (germline): DFQATT, SNEGSKA (reference sequence). The CDR3 consists of 14 residues. Trimming cost V 1 base and J 5 bases; bases outside gene matches: 2.

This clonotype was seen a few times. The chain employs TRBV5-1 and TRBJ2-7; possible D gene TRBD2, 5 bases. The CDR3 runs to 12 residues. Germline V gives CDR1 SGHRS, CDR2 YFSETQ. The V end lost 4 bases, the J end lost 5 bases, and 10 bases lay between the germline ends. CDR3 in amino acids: CASSRDFNEQYF. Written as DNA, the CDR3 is TGCGCCAGCAGCCGGGATTTCAACGAGCAGTACTTC. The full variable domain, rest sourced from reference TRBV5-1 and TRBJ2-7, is KAGVTQTPRYLIKTRGQQVTLSCSPISGHRSVSWYQQTPGQGLQFLFEYFSETQRNKGNFPGRFSGRQFSNSRSEMNVSTLELGDSALYLCASSRDFNEQYFGPGTRLTVT.

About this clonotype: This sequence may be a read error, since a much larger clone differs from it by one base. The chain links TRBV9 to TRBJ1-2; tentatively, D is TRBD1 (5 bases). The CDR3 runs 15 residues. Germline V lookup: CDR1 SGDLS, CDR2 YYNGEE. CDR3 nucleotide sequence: TGTACCAGCAGCGTAGCCCCAGGGAGCTCCTATGGCTACACCTTC. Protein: CTSSVAPGSSYGYTF. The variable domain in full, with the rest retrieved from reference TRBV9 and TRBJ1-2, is DSGVTQTPKHLITATGQRVTLRCSPRSGDLSVYWYQQSLDQGLQFLIQYYNGEERAKGNILERFSAQQFPDLHSELNLSSLELGDSALYFCTSSVAPGSSYGYTFGSGTRLTVV.

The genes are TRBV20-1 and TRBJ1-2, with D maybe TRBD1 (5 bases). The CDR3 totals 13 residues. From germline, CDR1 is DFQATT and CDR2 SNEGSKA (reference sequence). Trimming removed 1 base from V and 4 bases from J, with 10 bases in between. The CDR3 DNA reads TGCAGTGCTAGAGCGGGGGAGGGCTATGGCTACACCTTC. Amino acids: CSARAGEGYGYTF.

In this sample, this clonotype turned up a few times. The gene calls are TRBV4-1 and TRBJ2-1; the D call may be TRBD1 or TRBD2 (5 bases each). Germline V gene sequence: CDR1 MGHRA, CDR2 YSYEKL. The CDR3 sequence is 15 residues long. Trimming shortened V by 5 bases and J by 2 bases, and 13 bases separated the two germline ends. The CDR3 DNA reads TGCGCCAGCAGCAGCCCAAGAGGGGCCTACAATGAGCAGTTCTTC. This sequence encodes CASSSPRGAYNEQFF.

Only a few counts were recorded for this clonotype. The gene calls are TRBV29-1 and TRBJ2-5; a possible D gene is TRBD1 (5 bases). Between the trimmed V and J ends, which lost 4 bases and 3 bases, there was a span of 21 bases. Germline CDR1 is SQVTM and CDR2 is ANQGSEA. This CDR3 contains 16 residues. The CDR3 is CSVVSPTETYEETQYF. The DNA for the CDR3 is TGCAGCGTTGTAAGCCCGACAGAAACCTATGAAGAGACCCAGTACTTC.

The CDR3: CASTGLAPLGYNEQFF. The CDR3 DNA reads TGCGCCAGCACTGGACTAGCGCCGCTAGGCTACAATGAGCAGTTCTTC. The J gene is TRBJ2-5, the V gene TRBV10-2; TRBD2 matches at 9 bases. The J call is doubtful: the DNA matches TRBJ2-1 better. The CDR3 runs to 16 residues. Per germline, CDR1 WSHSY and CDR2 SAAADI.

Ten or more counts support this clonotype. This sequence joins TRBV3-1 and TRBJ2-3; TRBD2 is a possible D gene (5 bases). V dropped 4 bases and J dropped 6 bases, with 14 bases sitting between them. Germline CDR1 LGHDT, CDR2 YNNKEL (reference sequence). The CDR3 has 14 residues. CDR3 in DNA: TGTGCCAGCAGCCGGGAGAGTCCCAGGGATACGCAGTATTTT. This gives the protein CASSRESPRDTQYF.

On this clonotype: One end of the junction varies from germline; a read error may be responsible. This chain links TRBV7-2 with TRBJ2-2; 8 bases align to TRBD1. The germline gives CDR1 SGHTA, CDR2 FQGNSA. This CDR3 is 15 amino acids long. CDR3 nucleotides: TGTGCCAGCAGCCGTGACAGGGGAAACACCGGGGAGCCGTTTTTT. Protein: CASSRDRGNTGEPFF.

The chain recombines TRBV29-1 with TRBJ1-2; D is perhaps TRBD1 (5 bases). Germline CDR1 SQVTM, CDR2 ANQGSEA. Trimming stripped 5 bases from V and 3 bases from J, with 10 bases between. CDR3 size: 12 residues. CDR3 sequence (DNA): TGCAGCGTTATATGGGACGACTATGGCTACACCTTC. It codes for CSVIWDDYGYTF. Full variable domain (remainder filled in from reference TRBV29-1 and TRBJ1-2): SAVISQKPSRDICQRGTSLTIQCQVDSQVTMMFWYRQQPGQSLTLIATANQGSEATYESGFVIDKFPISRPNLTFSTLTVSNMSPEDSSIYLCSVIWDDYGYTFGSGTRLTVV.

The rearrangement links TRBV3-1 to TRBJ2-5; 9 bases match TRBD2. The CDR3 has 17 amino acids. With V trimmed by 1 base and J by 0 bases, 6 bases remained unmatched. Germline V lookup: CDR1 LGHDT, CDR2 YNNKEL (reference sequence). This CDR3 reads CASSQGVSGGYQETQYF. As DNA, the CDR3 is TGTGCCAGCAGCCAAGGCGTCAGCGGGGGGTACCAAGAGACCCAGTACTTC.

CDR3 bases: TGTGCCAGCAGTGCCAACGCAGAACAGGGGGCTACCGAAGCTTTCTTT. Protein: CASSANAEQGATEAFF. V and J are TRBV2 and TRBJ1-1, with 9 bases identical to TRBD1. The CDR3 is 16 residues long. The ends lost 4 bases at V and 8 bases at J; junction bases unmatched: 14. The germline V gene encodes CDR1 SNHLY and CDR2 FYNNEI.

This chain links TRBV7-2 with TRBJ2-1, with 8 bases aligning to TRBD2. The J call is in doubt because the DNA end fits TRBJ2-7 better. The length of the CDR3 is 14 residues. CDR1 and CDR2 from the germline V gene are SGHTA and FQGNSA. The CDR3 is CASSPLGGRSEQYF. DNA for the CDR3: TGTGCCAGCAGCCCCCTGGGCGGGAGGAGCGAGCAGTACTTC.

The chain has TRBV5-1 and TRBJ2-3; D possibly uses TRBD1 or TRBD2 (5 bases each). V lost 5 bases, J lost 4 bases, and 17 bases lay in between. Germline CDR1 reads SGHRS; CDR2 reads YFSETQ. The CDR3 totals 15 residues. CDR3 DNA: TGCGCCAGCAGTCCGAGGGGCGTAGGTCCAGATACGCAGTATTTT. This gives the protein CASSPRGVGPDTQYF.

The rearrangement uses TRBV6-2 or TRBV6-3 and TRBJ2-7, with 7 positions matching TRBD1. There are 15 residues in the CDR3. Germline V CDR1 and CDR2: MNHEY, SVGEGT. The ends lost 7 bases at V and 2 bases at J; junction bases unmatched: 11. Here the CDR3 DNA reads TGTGCCAGCACCCCTCAGGGGGACCCGACCTACGAGCAGTACTTC. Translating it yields CASTPQGDPTYEQYF.

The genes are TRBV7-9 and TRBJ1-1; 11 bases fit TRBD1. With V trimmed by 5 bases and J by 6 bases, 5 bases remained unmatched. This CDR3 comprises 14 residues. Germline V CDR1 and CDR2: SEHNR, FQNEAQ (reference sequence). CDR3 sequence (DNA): TGTGCCAGCAGCAGGGACAGGGGGAGGGCTGAAGCTTTCTTT. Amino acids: CASSRDRGRAEAFF.

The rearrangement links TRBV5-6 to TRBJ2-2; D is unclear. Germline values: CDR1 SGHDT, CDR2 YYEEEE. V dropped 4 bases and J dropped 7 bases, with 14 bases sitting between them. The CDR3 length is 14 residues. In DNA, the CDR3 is TGTGCCAGCAGCATGGGTTATTCTATCGGGGAGCTGTTTTTT. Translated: CASSMGYSIGELFF.